This T cell receptor (beta chain) was sequenced in a study of blood T cell repertoires in COVID-19. Study at large: Samples of COVID-19 (acute and convalescent) were obtained from the United States, Italy and Spain. The cDNA or gDNA used as material had been derived from T cells, B-cell-depleted T cells, or PBMCs.

In the original processing: Amplified reference gene primers provided the basis for estimating nucleated cell counts. The method was immunoSEQ multiplex PCR; TCRdb's version includes in-frame clones alone and lacks a portion of them. D and trimming come from the DNA, and the V and J calls and clone size come from that table. The sample includes approximately 380,000 clones, around 85% seen only once; the top ten take roughly 3.4%. Germline V CDR1 and CDR2: MNHNY, SVGAGI (reference sequence). The CDR3 extends over 16 amino acids. Unmatched junction bases numbered 9, after V lost 3 bases and J lost 5 bases.

Sequenced: peripheral blood. This chain uses TRBV6-6 with TRBJ2-4, with TRBD2 identical over 8 bases. This receptor was obtained from a woman aged 18-30 years with acute or convalescent COVID-19. CDR3 sequence: CASSYAGLGWENIQYF. CDR3 nucleotides: TGTGCCAGCAGTTATGCGGGACTAGGGTGGGAAAACATTCAGTACTTC.